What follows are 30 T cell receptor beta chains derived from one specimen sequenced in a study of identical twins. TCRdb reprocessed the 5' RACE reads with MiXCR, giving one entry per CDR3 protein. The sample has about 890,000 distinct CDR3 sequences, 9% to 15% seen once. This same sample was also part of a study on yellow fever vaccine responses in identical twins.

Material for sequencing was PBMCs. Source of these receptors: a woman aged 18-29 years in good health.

The CDR3 loop reads CASSPSIAGGGEQFF. In DNA form, the CDR3 reads TGTGCCAGCAGCCCTTCGATAGCGGGAGGAGGTGAGCAGTTCTTC. The J gene is TRBJ2-1, the V gene TRBV12-3 or TRBV12-4; 10 bases agree with TRBD2. The CDR3 is 15 amino acids. The V and J ends lost 6 bases and 9 bases, in that order; junction bases with no gene match: 11.

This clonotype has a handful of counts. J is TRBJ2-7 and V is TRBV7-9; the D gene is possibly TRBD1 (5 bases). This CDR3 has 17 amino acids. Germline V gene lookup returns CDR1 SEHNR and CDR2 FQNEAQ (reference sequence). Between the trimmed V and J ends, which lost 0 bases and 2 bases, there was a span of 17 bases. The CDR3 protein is CASSLALLKYRPYEQYF. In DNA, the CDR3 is TGTGCCAGCAGCTTAGCGCTTCTAAAGTACAGGCCCTACGAGCAGTACTTC. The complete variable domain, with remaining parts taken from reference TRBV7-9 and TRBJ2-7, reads DTGVSQNPRHKITKRGQNVTFRCDPISEHNRLYWYRQTLGQGPEFLTYFQNEAQLEKSRLLSDRFSAERPKGSFSTLEIQRTEQGDSAMYLCASSLALLKYRPYEQYFGPGTRLTVT.

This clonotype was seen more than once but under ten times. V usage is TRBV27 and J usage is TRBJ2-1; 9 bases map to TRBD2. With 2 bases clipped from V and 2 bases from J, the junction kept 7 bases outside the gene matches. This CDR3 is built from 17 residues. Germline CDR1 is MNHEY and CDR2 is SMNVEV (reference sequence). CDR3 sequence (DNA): TGTGCCAGCAGTTTAAGGGGACTAGCCCAACCCTACAATGAGCAGTTCTTC. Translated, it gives CASSLRGLAQPYNEQFF.

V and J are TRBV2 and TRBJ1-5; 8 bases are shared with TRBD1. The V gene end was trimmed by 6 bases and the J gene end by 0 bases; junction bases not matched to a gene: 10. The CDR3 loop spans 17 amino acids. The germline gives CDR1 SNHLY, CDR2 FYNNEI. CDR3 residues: CASRGGTGRYSNQPQHF. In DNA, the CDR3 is TGTGCCAGCAGGGGAGGGACAGGAAGATATAGCAATCAGCCCCAGCATTTT.

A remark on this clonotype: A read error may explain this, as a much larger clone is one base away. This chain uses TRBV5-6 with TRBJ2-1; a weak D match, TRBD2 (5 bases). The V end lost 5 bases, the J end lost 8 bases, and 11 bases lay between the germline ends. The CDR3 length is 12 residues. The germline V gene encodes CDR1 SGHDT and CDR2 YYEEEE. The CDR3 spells CASSFTSDEQFF. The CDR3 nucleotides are TGTGCCAGCAGTTTCACTAGTGATGAGCAGTTCTTC.

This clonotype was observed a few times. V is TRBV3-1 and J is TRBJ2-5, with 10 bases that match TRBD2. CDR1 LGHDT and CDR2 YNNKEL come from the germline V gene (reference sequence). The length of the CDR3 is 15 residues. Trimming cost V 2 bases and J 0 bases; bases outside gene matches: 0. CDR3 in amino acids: CASSQTSGDQETQYF. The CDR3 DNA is TGTGCCAGCAGCCAAACTAGCGGGGACCAAGAGACCCAGTACTTC.

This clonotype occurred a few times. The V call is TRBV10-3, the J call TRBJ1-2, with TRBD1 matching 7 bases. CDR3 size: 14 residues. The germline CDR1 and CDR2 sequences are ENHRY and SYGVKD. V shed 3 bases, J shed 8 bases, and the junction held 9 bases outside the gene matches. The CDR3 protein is CAISEFGTARGYTF. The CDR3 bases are TGTGCCATCAGTGAATTTGGGACAGCGCGCGGCTACACCTTC.

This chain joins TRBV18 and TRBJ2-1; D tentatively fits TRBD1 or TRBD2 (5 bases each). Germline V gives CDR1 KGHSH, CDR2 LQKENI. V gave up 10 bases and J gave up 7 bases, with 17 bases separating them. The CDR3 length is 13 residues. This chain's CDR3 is CATTRDVYNEQFF. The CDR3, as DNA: TGTGCCACTACCAGGGACGTCTATAATGAGCAGTTCTTC. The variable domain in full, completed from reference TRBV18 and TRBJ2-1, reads NAGVMQNPRHLVRRRGQEARLRCSPMKGHSHVYWYRQLPEEGLKFMVYLQKENIIDESGMPKERFSAEFPKEGPSILRIQQVVRGDSAAYFCATTRDVYNEQFFGPGTRLTVL.

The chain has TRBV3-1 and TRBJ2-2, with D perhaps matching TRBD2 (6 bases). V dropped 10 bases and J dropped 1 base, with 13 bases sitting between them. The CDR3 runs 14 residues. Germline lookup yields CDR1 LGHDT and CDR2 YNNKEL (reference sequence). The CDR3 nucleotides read TGTGCCACCGCCCCCGGGGGGAACACCGGGGAGCTGTTTTTT. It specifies CATAPGGNTGELFF.

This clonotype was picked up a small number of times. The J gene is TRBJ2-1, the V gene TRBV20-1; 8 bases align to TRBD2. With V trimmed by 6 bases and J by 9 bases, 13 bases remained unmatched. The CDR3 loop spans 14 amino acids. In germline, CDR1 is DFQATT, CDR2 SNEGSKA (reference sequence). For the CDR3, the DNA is TGCAGTGCCCACACGGGGGGGGCCAAGGTTGAGCAGTTCTTC. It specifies CSAHTGGAKVEQFF.

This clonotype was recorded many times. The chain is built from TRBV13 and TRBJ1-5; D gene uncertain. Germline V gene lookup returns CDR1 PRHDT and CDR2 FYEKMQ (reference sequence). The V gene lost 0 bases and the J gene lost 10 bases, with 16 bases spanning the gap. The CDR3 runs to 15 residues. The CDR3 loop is CASSLGLATGRPQHF. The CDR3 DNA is TGTGCCAGCAGCTTAGGTTTGGCTACGGGTAGACCCCAGCATTTT.

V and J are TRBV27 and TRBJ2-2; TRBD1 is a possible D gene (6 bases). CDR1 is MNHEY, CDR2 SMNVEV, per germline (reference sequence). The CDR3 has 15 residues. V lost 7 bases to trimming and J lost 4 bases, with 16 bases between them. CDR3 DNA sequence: TGTGCCAGCAAAACTCTCCAGGGGACCACCGGGGAGCTGTTTTTT. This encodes CASKTLQGTTGELFF.

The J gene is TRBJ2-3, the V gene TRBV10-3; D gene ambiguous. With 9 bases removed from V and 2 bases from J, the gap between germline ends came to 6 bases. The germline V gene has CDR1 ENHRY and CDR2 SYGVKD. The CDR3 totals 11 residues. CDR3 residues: CAIQNTDTQYF. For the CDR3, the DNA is TGTGCCATTCAGAACACAGATACGCAGTATTTT.

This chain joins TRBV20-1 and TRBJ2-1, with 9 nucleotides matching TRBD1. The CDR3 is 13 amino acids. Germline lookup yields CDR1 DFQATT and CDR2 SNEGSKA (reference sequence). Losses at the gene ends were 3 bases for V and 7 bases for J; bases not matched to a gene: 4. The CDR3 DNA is TGCAGTGCTAGGGGGACAGGGTGGAATGAGCAGTTCTTC. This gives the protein CSARGTGWNEQFF.

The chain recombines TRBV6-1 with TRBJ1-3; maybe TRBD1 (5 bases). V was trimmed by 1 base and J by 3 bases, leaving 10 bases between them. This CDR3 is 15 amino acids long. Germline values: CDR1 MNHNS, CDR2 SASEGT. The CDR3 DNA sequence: TGTGCCAGCAGTGAAGGTGGGGGGAATGGAAACACCATATATTTT. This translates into CASSEGGGNGNTIYF.

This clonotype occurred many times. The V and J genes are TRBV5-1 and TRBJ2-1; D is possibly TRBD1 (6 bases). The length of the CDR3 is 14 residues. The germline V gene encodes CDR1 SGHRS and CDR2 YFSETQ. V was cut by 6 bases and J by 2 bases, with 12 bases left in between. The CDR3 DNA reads TGCGCCAGCACCCGACAGGAACCCTACAATGAGCAGTTCTTC. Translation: CASTRQEPYNEQFF.

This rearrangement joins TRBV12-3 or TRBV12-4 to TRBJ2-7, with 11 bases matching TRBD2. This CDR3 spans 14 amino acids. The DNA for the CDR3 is TGTGCCAGCAGTATAGCGGGGGGGCCCTACGAGCAGTACGTC. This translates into CASSIAGGPYEQYV.

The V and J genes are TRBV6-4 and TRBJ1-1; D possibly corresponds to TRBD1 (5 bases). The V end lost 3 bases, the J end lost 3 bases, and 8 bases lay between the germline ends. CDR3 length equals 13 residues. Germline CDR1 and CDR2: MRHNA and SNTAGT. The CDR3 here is CASSEEGHTEAFF. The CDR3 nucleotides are TGTGCCAGCAGTGAAGAGGGGCACACTGAAGCTTTCTTT.

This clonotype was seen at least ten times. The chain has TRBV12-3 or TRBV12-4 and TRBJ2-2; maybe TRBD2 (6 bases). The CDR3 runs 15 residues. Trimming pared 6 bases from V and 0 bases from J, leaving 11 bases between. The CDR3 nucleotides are TGTGCCAGCAGGACGCGGGGAACGAACACCGGGGAGCTGTTTTTT. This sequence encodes CASRTRGTNTGELFF.

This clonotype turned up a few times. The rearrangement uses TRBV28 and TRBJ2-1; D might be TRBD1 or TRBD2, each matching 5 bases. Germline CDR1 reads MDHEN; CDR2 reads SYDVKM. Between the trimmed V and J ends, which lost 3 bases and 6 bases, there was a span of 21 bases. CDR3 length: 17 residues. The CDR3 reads CASSLTPGKPGPNEQFF. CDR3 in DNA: TGTGCCAGCAGTTTGACCCCCGGGAAACCGGGACCCAATGAGCAGTTCTTC.

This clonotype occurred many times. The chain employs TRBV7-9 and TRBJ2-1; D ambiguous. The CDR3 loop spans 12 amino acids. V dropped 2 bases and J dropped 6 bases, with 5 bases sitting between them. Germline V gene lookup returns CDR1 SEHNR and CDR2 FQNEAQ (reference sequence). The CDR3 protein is CASSLPPNEQFF. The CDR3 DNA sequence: TGTGCCAGCAGCTTACCCCCCAATGAGCAGTTCTTC.

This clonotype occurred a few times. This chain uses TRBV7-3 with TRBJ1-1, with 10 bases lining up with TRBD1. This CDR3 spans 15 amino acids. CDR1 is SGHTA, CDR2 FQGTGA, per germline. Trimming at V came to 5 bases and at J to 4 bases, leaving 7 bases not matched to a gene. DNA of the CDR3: TGTGCCAGCAGCCTTTCCGGGACAGGGGTCACTGAAGCTTTCTTT. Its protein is CASSLSGTGVTEAFF.

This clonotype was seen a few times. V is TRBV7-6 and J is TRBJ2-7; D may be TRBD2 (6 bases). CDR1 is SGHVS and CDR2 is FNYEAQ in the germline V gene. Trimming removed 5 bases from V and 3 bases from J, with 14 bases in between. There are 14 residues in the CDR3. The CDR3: CASSPKDYYYEQYF. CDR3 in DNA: TGTGCCAGCAGCCCGAAGGACTACTACTACGAGCAGTACTTC.

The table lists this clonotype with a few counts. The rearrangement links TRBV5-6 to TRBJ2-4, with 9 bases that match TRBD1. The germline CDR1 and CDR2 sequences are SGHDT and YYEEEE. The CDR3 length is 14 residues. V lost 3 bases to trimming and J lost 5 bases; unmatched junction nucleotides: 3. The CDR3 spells CASSWGQGQNIQYF. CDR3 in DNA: TGTGCCAGCAGCTGGGGACAGGGCCAAAACATTCAGTACTTC.

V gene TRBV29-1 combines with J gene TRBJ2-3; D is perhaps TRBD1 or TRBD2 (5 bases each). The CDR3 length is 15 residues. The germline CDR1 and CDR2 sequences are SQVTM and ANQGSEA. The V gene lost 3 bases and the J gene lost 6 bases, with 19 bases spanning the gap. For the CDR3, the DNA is TGCAGCGTTGAGGGAGACAGAGGGGTTAGGGATACGCAGTATTTT. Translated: CSVEGDRGVRDTQYF.

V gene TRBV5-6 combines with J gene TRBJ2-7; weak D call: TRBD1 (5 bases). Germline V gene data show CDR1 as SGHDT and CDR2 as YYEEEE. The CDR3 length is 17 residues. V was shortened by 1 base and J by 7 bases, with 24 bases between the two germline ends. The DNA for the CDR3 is TGTGCCAGCAGCTTGAAAACCCTTAGCTGGGGCAGGCAAGAGCAGTACTTC. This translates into CASSLKTLSWGRQEQYF.

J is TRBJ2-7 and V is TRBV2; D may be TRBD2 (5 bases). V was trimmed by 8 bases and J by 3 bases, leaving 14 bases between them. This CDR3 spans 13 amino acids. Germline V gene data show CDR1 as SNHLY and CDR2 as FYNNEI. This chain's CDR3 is CASGRRNFYEQYF. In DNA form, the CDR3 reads TGTGCCAGCGGGAGACGCAACTTCTACGAGCAGTACTTC.

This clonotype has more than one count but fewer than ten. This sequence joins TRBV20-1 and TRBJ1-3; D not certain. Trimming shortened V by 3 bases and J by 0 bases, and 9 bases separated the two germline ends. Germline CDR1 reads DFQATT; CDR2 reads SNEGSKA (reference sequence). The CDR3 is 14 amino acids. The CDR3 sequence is CSARESSSGNTIYF. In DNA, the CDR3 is TGCAGTGCTAGGGAATCTTCCTCTGGAAACACCATATATTTT.

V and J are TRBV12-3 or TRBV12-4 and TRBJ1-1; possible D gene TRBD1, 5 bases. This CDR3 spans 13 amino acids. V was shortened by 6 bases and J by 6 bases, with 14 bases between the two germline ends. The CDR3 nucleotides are TGTGCCAGCAGCTCACGGAAGACAGCTGAAGCTTTCTTT. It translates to CASSSRKTAEAFF.

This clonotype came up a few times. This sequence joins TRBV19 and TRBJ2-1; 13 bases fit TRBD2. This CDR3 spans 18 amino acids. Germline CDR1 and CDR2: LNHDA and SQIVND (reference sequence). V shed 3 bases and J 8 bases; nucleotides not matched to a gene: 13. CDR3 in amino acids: CASSMVTSGRTPLYEQFF. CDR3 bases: TGTGCCAGTAGTATGGTGACTAGCGGGAGGACCCCACTGTATGAGCAGTTCTTC.